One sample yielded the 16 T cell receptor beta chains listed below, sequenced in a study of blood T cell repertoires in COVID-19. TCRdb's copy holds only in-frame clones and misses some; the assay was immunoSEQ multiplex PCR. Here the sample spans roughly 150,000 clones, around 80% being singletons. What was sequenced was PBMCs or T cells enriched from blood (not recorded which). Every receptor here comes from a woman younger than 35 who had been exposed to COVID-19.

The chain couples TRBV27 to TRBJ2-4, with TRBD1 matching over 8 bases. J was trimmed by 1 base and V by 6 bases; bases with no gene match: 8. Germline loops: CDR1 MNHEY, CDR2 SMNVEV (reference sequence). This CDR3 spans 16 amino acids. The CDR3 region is CASSTWTGKAKNIQYF. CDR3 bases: TGTGCCAGCAGCACTTGGACAGGGAAGGCCAAAAACATTCAGTACTTC.

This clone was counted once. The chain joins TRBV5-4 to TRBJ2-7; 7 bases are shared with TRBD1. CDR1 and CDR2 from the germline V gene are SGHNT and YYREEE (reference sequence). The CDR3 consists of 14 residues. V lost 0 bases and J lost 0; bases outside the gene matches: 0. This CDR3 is CASSLGQGSYEQYF. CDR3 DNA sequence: TGTGCCAGCAGCTTGGGACAGGGCTCCTACGAGCAGTACTTC.

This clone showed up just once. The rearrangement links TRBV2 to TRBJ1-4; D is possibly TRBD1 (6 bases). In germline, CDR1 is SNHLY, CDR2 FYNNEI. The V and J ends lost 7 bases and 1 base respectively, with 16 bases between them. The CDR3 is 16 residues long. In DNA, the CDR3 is TGTGCCAGCAATACCGGGGGAGGGGGAACTAATGAAAAACTGTTTTTT. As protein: CASNTGGGGTNEKLFF. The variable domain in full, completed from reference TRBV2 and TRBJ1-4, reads EPEVTQTPSHQVTQMGQEVILRCVPISNHLYFYWYRQILGQKVEFLVSFYNNEISEKSEIFDDQFSVERPDGSNFTLKIRSTKLEDSAMYFCASNTGGGGTNEKLFFGSGTQLSVL.

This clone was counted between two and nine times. The CDR3, as DNA: TGTGCCAGCAGCCTCGACAGGGAGAAGACCTACAATGAGCAGTTCTTC. Translation gives CASSLDREKTYNEQFF. The chain links TRBV5-8 to TRBJ2-1; 7 bases line up with TRBD1. Germline trimming cut 4 bases from V and 2 bases from J; bases unmatched to any gene: 9. The CDR3 sequence is 16 residues long. Germline V gene lookup returns CDR1 SGHTS and CDR2 YDEGEE.

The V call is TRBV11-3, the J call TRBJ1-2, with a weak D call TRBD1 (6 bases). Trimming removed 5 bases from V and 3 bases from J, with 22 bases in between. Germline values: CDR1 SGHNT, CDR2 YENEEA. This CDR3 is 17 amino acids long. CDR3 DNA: TGTGCCAGCAGCGTAACCGCGAGTGACAGGCTAGACTATGGCTACACCTTC. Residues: CASSVTASDRLDYGYTF.

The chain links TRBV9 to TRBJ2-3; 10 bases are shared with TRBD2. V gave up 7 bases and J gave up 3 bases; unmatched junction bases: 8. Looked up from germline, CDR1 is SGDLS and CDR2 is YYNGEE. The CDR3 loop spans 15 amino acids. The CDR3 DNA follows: TGTGCCAGCCGGGCTAGCGGGAGTTTTACAGATACGCAGTATTTT. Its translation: CASRASGSFTDTQYF.

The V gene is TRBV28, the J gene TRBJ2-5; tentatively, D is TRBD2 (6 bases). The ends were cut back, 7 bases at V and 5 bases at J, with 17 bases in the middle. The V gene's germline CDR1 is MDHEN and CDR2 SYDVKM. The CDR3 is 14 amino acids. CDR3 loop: CASTSQRALETQYF. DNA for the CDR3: TGTGCCAGCACCTCGCAGCGGGCGTTGGAGACCCAGTACTTC.

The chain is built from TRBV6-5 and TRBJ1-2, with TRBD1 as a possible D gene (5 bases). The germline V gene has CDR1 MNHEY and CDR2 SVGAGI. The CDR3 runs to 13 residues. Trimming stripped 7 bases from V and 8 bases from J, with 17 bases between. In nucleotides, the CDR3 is TGTGCCAGCACCCAAAGGGGTCTGATAGGCTACACCTTC. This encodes CASTQRGLIGYTF.

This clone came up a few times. The CDR3 DNA is TGTGCCAGCAGTTTACCGAATGAAAAACTGTTTTTT. This encodes CASSLPNEKLFF. The rearrangement links TRBV27 to TRBJ1-4; D is unresolved. The germline V gene encodes CDR1 MNHEY and CDR2 SMNVEV (reference sequence). The CDR3 spans 12 residues. V lost 2 bases, J lost 5 bases, and 3 bases lay in between.

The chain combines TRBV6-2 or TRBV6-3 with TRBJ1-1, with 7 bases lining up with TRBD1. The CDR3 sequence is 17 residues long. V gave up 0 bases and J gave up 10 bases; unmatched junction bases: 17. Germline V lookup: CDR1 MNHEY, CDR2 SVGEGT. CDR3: CASSYSATGKEKGGAFF. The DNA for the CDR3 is TGTGCCAGCAGTTACTCTGCGACAGGGAAGGAGAAGGGGGGAGCTTTCTTT.

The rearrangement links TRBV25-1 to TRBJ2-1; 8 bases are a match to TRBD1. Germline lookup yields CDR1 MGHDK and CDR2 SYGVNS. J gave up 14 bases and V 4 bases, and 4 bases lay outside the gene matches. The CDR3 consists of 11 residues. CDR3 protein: CASSGQGTEFF. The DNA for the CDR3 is TGTGCCAGCAGTGGACAGGGGACAGAGTTCTTC.

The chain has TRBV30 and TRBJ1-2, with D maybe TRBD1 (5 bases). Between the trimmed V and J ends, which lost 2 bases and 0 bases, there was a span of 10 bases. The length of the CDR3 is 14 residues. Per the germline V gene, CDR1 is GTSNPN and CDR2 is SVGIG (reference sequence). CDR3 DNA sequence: TGTGCCTGGAGTTGGGGCGGAGCTAACTATGGCTACACCTTC. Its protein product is CAWSWGGANYGYTF.

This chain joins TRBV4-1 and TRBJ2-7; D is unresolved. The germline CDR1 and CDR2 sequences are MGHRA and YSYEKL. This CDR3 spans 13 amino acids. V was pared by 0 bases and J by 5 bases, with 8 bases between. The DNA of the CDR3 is TGCGCCAGCAGCCAAGAGGTGTTAGACGAGCAGTACTTC. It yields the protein CASSQEVLDEQYF.

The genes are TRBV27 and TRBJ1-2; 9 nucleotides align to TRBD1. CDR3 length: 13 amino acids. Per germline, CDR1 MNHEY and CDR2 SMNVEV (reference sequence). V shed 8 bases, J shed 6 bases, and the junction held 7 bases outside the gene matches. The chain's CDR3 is CASGTGGGNGYTF. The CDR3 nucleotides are TGTGCCAGCGGAACAGGGGGCGGGAATGGCTACACCTTC.

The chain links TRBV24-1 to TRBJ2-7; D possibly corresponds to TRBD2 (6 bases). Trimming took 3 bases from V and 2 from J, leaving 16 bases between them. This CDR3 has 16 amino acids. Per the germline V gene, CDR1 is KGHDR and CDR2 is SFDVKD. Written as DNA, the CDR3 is TGTGCCACCAGTGATACTCGACTAGATAACCCCTACGAGCAGTACTTC. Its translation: CATSDTRLDNPYEQYF.

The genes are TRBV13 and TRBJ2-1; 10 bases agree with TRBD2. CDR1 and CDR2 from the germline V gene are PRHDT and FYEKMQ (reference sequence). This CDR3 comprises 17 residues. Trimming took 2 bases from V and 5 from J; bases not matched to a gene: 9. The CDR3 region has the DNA TGTGCCAGCAGCTTAAAACTAGCGGGGCTATTAAACAATGAGCAGTTCTTC. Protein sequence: CASSLKLAGLLNNEQFF.